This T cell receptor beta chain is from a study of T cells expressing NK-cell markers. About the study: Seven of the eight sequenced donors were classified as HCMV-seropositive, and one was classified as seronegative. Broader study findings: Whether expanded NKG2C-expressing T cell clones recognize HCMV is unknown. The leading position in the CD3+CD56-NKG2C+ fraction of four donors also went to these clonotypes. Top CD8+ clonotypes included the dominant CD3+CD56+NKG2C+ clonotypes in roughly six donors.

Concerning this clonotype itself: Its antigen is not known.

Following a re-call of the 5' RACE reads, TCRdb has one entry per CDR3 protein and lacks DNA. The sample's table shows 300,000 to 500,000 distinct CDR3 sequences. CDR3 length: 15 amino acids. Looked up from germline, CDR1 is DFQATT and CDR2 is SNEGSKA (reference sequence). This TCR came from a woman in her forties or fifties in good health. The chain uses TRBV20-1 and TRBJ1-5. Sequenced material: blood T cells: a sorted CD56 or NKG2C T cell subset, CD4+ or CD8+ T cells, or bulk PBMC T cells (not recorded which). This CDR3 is CSARFPGLSNQPQHF.